The 18 T cell receptor beta chains below all came from one sample that was sequenced in a study of cytomegalovirus exposure and HLA in healthy donors. The PCR employed 60 Vbeta primers together with 13 Jbeta primers. Measured with immunoSEQ multiplex PCR; TCRdb has only the in-frame clones, and not every one. Of about 92,000 clones in the sample, 55% to 75% were seen once. The sample was PBMCs. The receptors here all came from a man aged 45-60 years in good health and CMV-seronegative.

V and J are TRBV19 and TRBJ1-4; D gene unclear. This CDR3 is built from 18 residues. Germline CDR1 and CDR2: LNHDA and SQIVND (reference sequence). Between the trimmed V and J ends, which lost 6 bases and 0 bases, there was a span of 20 bases. CDR3 in amino acids: CASSGTNSSSATNEKLFF. CDR3 nucleotide sequence: TGTGCCAGTAGCGGCACCAACAGCTCATCTGCAACTAATGAAAAACTGTTTTTT.

The V call is TRBV11-3, the J call TRBJ2-3; tentative D call: TRBD1 (6 bases). V shed 3 bases and J shed 2 bases, with 12 bases lying between them. This CDR3 spans 15 amino acids. CDR1 is SGHNT, CDR2 YENEEA, per germline. The DNA for the CDR3 is TGTGCCAGCAGCTTCGGGACATCCATCACAGATACGCAGTATTTT. It yields the protein CASSFGTSITDTQYF. Full variable domain (rest looked up from reference TRBV11-3 and TRBJ2-3): EAGVVQSPRYKIIEKKQPVAFWCNPISGHNTLYWYLQNLGQGPELLIRYENEEAVDDSQLPKDRFSAERLKGVDSTLKIQPAELGDSAVYLCASSFGTSITDTQYFGPGTRLTVL.

The chain links TRBV5-1 to TRBJ1-1; D gene unclear. V dropped 4 bases and J dropped 0 bases, with 10 bases sitting between them. Per the germline V gene, CDR1 is SGHRS and CDR2 is YFSETQ. The CDR3 is 14 amino acids. CDR3 protein: CASSPARLNTEAFF. Here the CDR3 DNA reads TGCGCCAGCAGCCCCGCCCGGTTGAACACTGAAGCTTTCTTT.

The V and J genes are TRBV4-3 and TRBJ2-3, with D maybe TRBD2 (6 bases). V was clipped by 4 bases and J by 2 bases, with 22 bases between them. The germline gives CDR1 LGHNA, CDR2 YSLEER. The CDR3 has 18 amino acids. CDR3 amino acids: CASSPLPTGGSYTDTQYF. CDR3 DNA: TGCGCCAGCAGCCCTTTACCCACCGGGGGTTCCTACACAGATACGCAGTATTTT.

This clone was observed a few times. The rearrangement uses TRBV15 and TRBJ1-1, with D perhaps TRBD1 (5 bases). The CDR3 spans 15 residues. Germline V gene lookup returns CDR1 LNHNV and CDR2 YYDKDF (reference sequence). V gave up 3 bases and J gave up 0 bases, with 11 bases separating them. Written as DNA, the CDR3 is TGTGCCACCAGCAGGGCAGGGTCCATGAACACTGAAGCTTTCTTT. Translating it yields CATSRAGSMNTEAFF.

The chain has TRBV18 and TRBJ1-5; 7 nucleotides agree with TRBD1. Germline CDR1 KGHSH, CDR2 LQKENI. The CDR3 is 15 residues long. V was clipped by 0 bases and J by 3 bases; unmatched bases: 2. CDR3: CASSPPGQNNQPQHF. The CDR3 nucleotides read TGTGCCAGCTCACCACCGGGACAGAACAATCAGCCCCAGCATTTT.

The genes are TRBV18 and TRBJ1-6; D is uncertain. This CDR3 has 14 amino acids. The V gene's germline CDR1 is KGHSH and CDR2 LQKENI. V was pared by 2 bases and J by 7 bases, with 9 bases between. CDR3 sequence: CASSPSGNNSPLHF. The DNA for the CDR3 is TGTGCCAGCTCACCATCGGGGAACAATTCACCCCTCCACTTT.

In this sample, this clone turned up once. The chain has TRBV29-1 and TRBJ2-1, with 7 bases fitting TRBD2. CDR3 length equals 13 residues. V shed 7 bases and J 6 bases; nucleotides not matched to a gene: 9. Germline CDR1 is SQVTM and CDR2 is ANQGSEA. The CDR3 DNA is TGCAGCGGCCGGGACTATGAAAGCAATGAGCAGTTCTTC. It codes for CSGRDYESNEQFF.

This rearrangement joins TRBV2 to TRBJ1-5; 7 bases are shared with TRBD1. The CDR3 sequence is 14 residues long. V dropped 6 bases and J dropped 0; count of bases not matched to a gene: 2. Germline V CDR1 and CDR2: SNHLY, FYNNEI. DNA for the CDR3: TGTGCCAGCAGAGACAGGGTTAGCAATCAGCCCCAGCATTTT. Translation gives CASRDRVSNQPQHF.

V usage is TRBV19 and J usage is TRBJ1-5; 7 bases align to TRBD1. Germline trimming cut 4 bases from V and 3 bases from J; bases unmatched to any gene: 9. In germline, CDR1 is LNHDA, CDR2 SQIVND (reference sequence). The CDR3 length is 16 residues. The CDR3 DNA reads TGTGCCAGTAGTACATACAGGGGAGCTCACAATCAGCCCCAGCATTTT. It is translated as CASSTYRGAHNQPQHF.

The chain combines TRBV7-9 with TRBJ1-1; 9 bases line up with TRBD1. Germline-derived CDR1 and CDR2 are SEHNR and FQNEAQ (reference sequence). The CDR3 contains 14 residues. J lost 5 bases, V lost 5 bases, and 6 bases had no gene match. CDR3 in DNA: TGTGCCAGCAGCGACAGGGGGTCTGTAACTGAAGCTTTCTTT. Translated, it gives CASSDRGSVTEAFF.

The chain uses TRBV7-9 and TRBJ2-5; 7 nucleotides line up with TRBD2. Germline CDR1 is SEHNR and CDR2 is FQNEAQ (reference sequence). V lost 1 base and J lost 5; bases outside the gene matches: 13. The CDR3 extends over 17 amino acids. The CDR3 nucleotides are TGTGCCAGCAGCTTAGGGCCTAGCGGTCTCGGGAGGGAGACCCAGTACTTC. This encodes CASSLGPSGLGRETQYF.

This clone is judged medium-sized (0.01 to 0.1%). The chain employs TRBV11-3 and TRBJ2-1; 8 bases map to TRBD2. CDR3 length equals 16 residues. CDR1 and CDR2 (germline): SGHNT, YENEEA. J was trimmed by 4 bases and V by 1 base; bases with no gene match: 6. The CDR3 protein is CASSLGGTRGYNEQFF. The CDR3 bases are TGTGCCAGCAGCTTAGGAGGGACTAGGGGTTACAATGAGCAGTTCTTC.

This clone was picked up one time. The chain joins TRBV5-4 to TRBJ2-3, with 9 positions matching TRBD2. This CDR3 has 15 residues. V gave up 0 bases and J gave up 6 bases; unmatched junction bases: 5. The germline V gene has CDR1 SGHNT and CDR2 YYREEE (reference sequence). CDR3 DNA: TGTGCCAGCAGCTTGGTTTCGCGGGAGGGGGATACGCAGTATTTT. It translates to CASSLVSREGDTQYF.

The chain recombines TRBV7-2 with TRBJ2-6, with 8 positions matching TRBD1. Trimming at V came to 1 base and at J to 1 base, leaving 9 bases not matched to a gene. The CDR3 spans 19 residues. Germline CDR1 reads SGHTA; CDR2 reads FQGNSA. CDR3 protein: CASSLVLGQGSSGANVLTF. For the CDR3, the DNA is TGTGCCAGCAGCTTAGTCTTAGGACAGGGTTCTTCTGGGGCCAACGTCCTGACTTTC.

This rearrangement joins TRBV2 to TRBJ1-5, with TRBD1 identical over 8 bases. The ends lost 4 bases at V and 6 bases at J; junction bases unmatched: 5. CDR1 and CDR2 from the germline V gene are SNHLY and FYNNEI. CDR3 size: 14 residues. CDR3 DNA: TGTGCCAGCAGTGCCACAGGGGGAGGTCAGCCCCAGCATTTT. Translating gives CASSATGGGQPQHF.

Remarks on this clone: This CDR3 is also generated by other DNA sequences in the sample. The genes are TRBV30 and TRBJ2-5; 9 nucleotides agree with TRBD2. The CDR3 covers 15 residues. Per germline, CDR1 GTSNPN and CDR2 SVGIG (reference sequence). Trimming at V came to 3 bases and at J to 5 bases, leaving 10 bases not matched to a gene. The CDR3, as DNA: TGTGCCTGGAGGGCTCTAGCGGGATTAGAGGAGACCCAGTACTTC. It is translated as CAWRALAGLEETQYF. Full variable domain (outside the CDR3, taken from reference TRBV30 and TRBJ2-5): SQTIHQWPATLVQPVGSPLSLECTVEGTSNPNLYWYRQAAGRGLQLLFYSVGIGQISSEVPQNLSASRPQDRQFILSSKKLLLSDSGFYLCAWRALAGLEETQYFGPGTRLLVL.

In DNA form, the CDR3 reads TGTGCCAGCAGATCGGACAGGGACTATGGCTACACCTTC. This sequence encodes CASRSDRDYGYTF. The J gene is TRBJ1-2, the V gene TRBV6-5, with TRBD1 identical over 8 bases. There are 13 residues in the CDR3. In germline, CDR1 is MNHEY, CDR2 SVGAGI. Unmatched junction bases numbered 3, after V lost 6 bases and J lost 3 bases.